This is a list of T cell receptor beta chains from one sample in a study of response to subunit inactivated influenza vaccine. TCRdb independently ran MiXCR on the RT-PCR reads; one entry per CDR3 protein. The table shows 600,000 to 850,000 distinct CDR3 sequences, with 14% occurring only once. Sequenced here: PBMCs from blood, sampled approximately 15 days before vaccination. The receptor set was obtained from a man over 45 who received an inactivated influenza vaccine. Both conserved end residues are part of each CDR3. The order of the fields is CDR3 DNA, CDR3 protein, CDR3 length, J gene, clone size, V gene, D gene. D genes are given only for firm matches. Size is omitted from some rows. Given values are once, few, many or a class for expanded clones.

cdr3_nt: TGTGCCAGCAGTCCCCCCGCCCCAATGGACACTGAAGCTTTCTTT
cdr3_aa: CASSPPAPMDTEAFF
cdr3_length: 15
j_call: TRBJ1-1
clone_size: NA
v_call: TRBV6-2/TRBV6-3
d_call: NA

cdr3_nt: TGTGCCAGCAGCCAAGAGGTAGCGGGGGGTGTGGGAGAGACCCAGTACTTC
cdr3_aa: CASSQEVAGGVGETQYF
cdr3_length: 17
j_call: TRBJ2-5
clone_size: NA
v_call: TRBV4-2
d_call: TRBD2

cdr3_nt: TGTGCCAGCAGTGACAGGGTAATTGGCGAGCAGTACTTC
cdr3_aa: CASSDRVIGEQYF
cdr3_length: 13
j_call: TRBJ2-7
clone_size: NA
v_call: TRBV12-3/TRBV12-4
d_call: TRBD1

cdr3_nt: TGTGCCAGCAGCTTGTGGGGTTTCTACGAGCAGTACTTC
cdr3_aa: CASSLWGFYEQYF
cdr3_length: 13
j_call: TRBJ2-7
clone_size: NA
v_call: TRBV5-6
d_call: NA

cdr3_nt: TGTGCCAGCAGCTTACAAACTAACTATGGCTACACCTTC
cdr3_aa: CASSLQTNYGYTF
cdr3_length: 13
j_call: TRBJ1-2
clone_size: NA
v_call: TRBV13
d_call: NA

cdr3_nt: TGTGCCAGCAGTGGGACAACGTACCTCCCAAAGACCCAGTACTTC
cdr3_aa: CASSGTTYLPKTQYF
cdr3_length: 15
j_call: TRBJ2-5
clone_size: few
v_call: TRBV2
d_call: NA

cdr3_nt: TGTGCCAGCAGGAAAGCGGGACTCTACGAGCAGTACTTC
cdr3_aa: CASRKAGLYEQYF
cdr3_length: 13
j_call: TRBJ2-7
clone_size: NA
v_call: TRBV28
d_call: TRBD2

cdr3_nt: TGTGCCAGCAGCTCTCCGACGGTATCGACCGGGGAGCTGTTTTTT
cdr3_aa: CASSSPTVSTGELFF
cdr3_length: 15
j_call: TRBJ2-2
clone_size: many
v_call: TRBV7-9
d_call: NA

cdr3_nt: TGTGCCAGCAGCATACTAGCGACCTCCTACAATGAGCAGTTCTTC
cdr3_aa: CASSILATSYNEQFF
cdr3_length: 15
j_call: TRBJ2-1
clone_size: few
v_call: TRBV6-2/TRBV6-3
d_call: TRBD2

cdr3_nt: TGCGCCAGCAGTGAGTCGTTAGGAGCGGGCCCGCAGTATTTT
cdr3_aa: CASSESLGAGPQYF
cdr3_length: 14
j_call: TRBJ2-3
clone_size: few
v_call: TRBV10-2
d_call: NA

cdr3_nt: TGCAGCGCCTCAACGGGACATTATGGCTACACCTTC
cdr3_aa: CSASTGHYGYTF
cdr3_length: 12
j_call: TRBJ1-2
clone_size: few
v_call: TRBV29-1
d_call: NA

cdr3_nt: TGTGCCATCAGTGAGGGTGACAGGGGGAGTCAGCCCCAGCATTTT
cdr3_aa: CAISEGDRGSQPQHF
cdr3_length: 15
j_call: TRBJ1-5
clone_size: many
v_call: TRBV10-3
d_call: TRBD1

cdr3_nt: TGTGCCAGCAGCACTAGCGGGGACTACTACGAGCAGTACTTC
cdr3_aa: CASSTSGDYYEQYF
cdr3_length: 14
j_call: TRBJ2-7
clone_size: many
v_call: TRBV9
d_call: TRBD2

cdr3_nt: TGCGCCAGCAGCCAATACCCCCCAGTGCAGTTCTTC
cdr3_aa: CASSQYPPVQFF
cdr3_length: 12
j_call: TRBJ2-1
clone_size: many
v_call: TRBV4-3
d_call: NA

cdr3_nt: TGTGCCAGCACGGACGGAGGGGAGACCCAGTACTTC
cdr3_aa: CASTDGGETQYF
cdr3_length: 12
j_call: TRBJ2-5
clone_size: few
v_call: TRBV28
d_call: NA

cdr3_nt: TGCGCCAGCAGCTTCTTCGACAGGAGGGCCTTCGGGGGCTACACCTTC
cdr3_aa: CASSFFDRRAFGGYTF
cdr3_length: 16
j_call: TRBJ1-2
clone_size: few
v_call: TRBV5-1
d_call: NA

cdr3_nt: TGTGCCAGCAGCTTAGGAGCGCGGAGGGAGCAGTACTTC
cdr3_aa: CASSLGARREQYF
cdr3_length: 13
j_call: TRBJ2-7
clone_size: NA
v_call: TRBV7-2
d_call: NA

cdr3_nt: TGTGCCAGTAGTATAAGCTTTGTTCCCGGAACCTACGAGCAGTACTTC
cdr3_aa: CASSISFVPGTYEQYF
cdr3_length: 16
j_call: TRBJ2-7
clone_size: NA
v_call: TRBV19
d_call: NA

cdr3_nt: TGTGCCAGCAGGGGCTACAGGGGTGGCACTGAAGCTTTCTTT
cdr3_aa: CASRGYRGGTEAFF
cdr3_length: 14
j_call: TRBJ1-1
clone_size: few
v_call: TRBV2
d_call: TRBD1

cdr3_nt: TGCGCCAGCAGCTCCTCCGTTACAGGGGGCGTAGAGACCCAGTACTTC
cdr3_aa: CASSSSVTGGVETQYF
cdr3_length: 16
j_call: TRBJ2-5
clone_size: many
v_call: TRBV5-1
d_call: TRBD1

cdr3_nt: TGTGCCAGCAACCTTGACGGCTACGAGCAGTACTTC
cdr3_aa: CASNLDGYEQYF
cdr3_length: 12
j_call: TRBJ2-7
clone_size: NA
v_call: TRBV7-2
d_call: NA

cdr3_nt: TGTGCCAGCAGCTCTGGACTAGCGGGAGGTTCTGAGACCCAGTACTTC
cdr3_aa: CASSSGLAGGSETQYF
cdr3_length: 16
j_call: TRBJ2-5
clone_size: NA
v_call: TRBV7-9
d_call: TRBD2

cdr3_nt: TGTGCCAGCAGATCAATCGGACAGGGCAACACCGGGGAGCTGTTTTTT
cdr3_aa: CASRSIGQGNTGELFF
cdr3_length: 16
j_call: TRBJ2-2
clone_size: NA
v_call: TRBV6-2/TRBV6-3
d_call: TRBD1

cdr3_nt: TGCGCCAGCAGCCAAGAAGGAATCTCATTCGAGGGAGAGACCCAGTACTTC
cdr3_aa: CASSQEGISFEGETQYF
cdr3_length: 17
j_call: TRBJ2-5
clone_size: few
v_call: TRBV4-1
d_call: NA

cdr3_nt: TGCGCCAGCAGCCAAGGGGGGCCAGGGACTGAAGCTTTCTTT
cdr3_aa: CASSQGGPGTEAFF
cdr3_length: 14
j_call: TRBJ1-1
clone_size: NA
v_call: TRBV4-3
d_call: NA

cdr3_nt: TGTGCCAGCAGGGGGACAGGGGGTAATTCACCCCTCCACTTT
cdr3_aa: CASRGTGGNSPLHF
cdr3_length: 14
j_call: TRBJ1-6
clone_size: few
v_call: TRBV2
d_call: TRBD1

cdr3_nt: TGTGCCAGCAGCCAAGGGAGGGTTAGCGGGAGCTCAGAGACCCAGTACTTC
cdr3_aa: CASSQGRVSGSSETQYF
cdr3_length: 17
j_call: TRBJ2-5
clone_size: few
v_call: TRBV3-1
d_call: TRBD2

cdr3_nt: TGTGCCAGCAGGCATGACCGGAACACTGAAGCTTTCTTT
cdr3_aa: CASRHDRNTEAFF
cdr3_length: 13
j_call: TRBJ1-1
clone_size: NA
v_call: TRBV7-9
d_call: NA

cdr3_nt: TGTGCCAGCAGCCAAAAAGGCGAGCAGTACTTC
cdr3_aa: CASSQKGEQYF
cdr3_length: 11
j_call: TRBJ2-7
clone_size: few
v_call: TRBV7-8
d_call: NA